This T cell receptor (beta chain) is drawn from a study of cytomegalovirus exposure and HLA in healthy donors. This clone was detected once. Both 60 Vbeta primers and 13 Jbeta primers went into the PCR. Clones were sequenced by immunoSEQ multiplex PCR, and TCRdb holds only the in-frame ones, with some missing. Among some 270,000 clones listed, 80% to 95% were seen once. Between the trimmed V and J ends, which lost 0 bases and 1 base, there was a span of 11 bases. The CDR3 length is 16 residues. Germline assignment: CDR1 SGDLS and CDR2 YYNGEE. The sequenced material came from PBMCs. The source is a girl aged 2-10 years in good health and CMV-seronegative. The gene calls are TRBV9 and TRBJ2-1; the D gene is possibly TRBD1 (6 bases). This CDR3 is CASSVEEQGSYNEQFF. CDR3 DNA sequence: TGTGCCAGCAGCGTAGAGGAACAGGGTTCCTACAATGAGCAGTTCTTC.